One and the same sample provided the 15 T cell receptor beta chains below, sequenced in a study of beta chain features in type 1 diabetes. Expressed TCRB transcripts got sequenced, as all isolated RNA was reverse transcribed. TCRdb's copy holds only in-frame clones and misses some; the assay was immunoSEQ multiplex PCR. The sample yields under 450,000 clones, approximately 15% seen once. Material: naive CD4+ T cells from blood. The receptors shown here come from a man aged 25-45 years in good health.

The gene calls are TRBV7-9 and TRBJ1-2, with D uncertain. Germline V gene data show CDR1 as SEHNR and CDR2 as FQNEAQ (reference sequence). Trimming pared 4 bases from V and 7 bases from J, leaving 16 bases between. The CDR3 spans 14 residues. The CDR3 is CASSSVGGFPGYTF. Here the CDR3 DNA reads TGTGCCAGCAGCTCCGTGGGAGGCTTTCCTGGCTACACCTTC.

The chain carries TRBV7-6 and TRBJ2-2; TRBD1 agrees at 7 bases. CDR3 length equals 17 residues. The junction had 5 bases not matched to a gene; V was cut back by 0 bases and J by 1 base. Germline values: CDR1 SGHVS, CDR2 FNYEAQ. CDR3 sequence reads: CASSLAQRTGNTGELFF. The CDR3 DNA sequence: TGTGCCAGCAGCTTAGCGCAAAGGACAGGGAACACCGGGGAGCTGTTTTTT.

The J gene is TRBJ2-3, the V gene TRBV18, with D unclear. Between the trimmed V and J ends, which lost 1 base and 3 bases, there was a span of 11 bases. This CDR3 comprises 15 residues. Germline CDR1 reads KGHSH; CDR2 reads LQKENI. CDR3 bases: TGTGCCAGCTCACCACTCCCCCGCGGTACAGATACGCAGTATTTT. Encoded protein: CASSPLPRGTDTQYF. The full variable domain, with the rest looked up from reference TRBV18 and TRBJ2-3, is NAGVMQNPRHLVRRRGQEARLRCSPMKGHSHVYWYRQLPEEGLKFMVYLQKENIIDESGMPKERFSAEFPKEGPSILRIQQVVRGDSAAYFCASSPLPRGTDTQYFGPGTRLTVL.

This clone was seen a handful of times. The genes are TRBV7-2 and TRBJ2-2; D is unclear. From germline, CDR1 is SGHTA and CDR2 FQGNSA. Between the trimmed V and J ends, which lost 4 bases and 5 bases, there was a span of 2 bases. The CDR3 totals 11 residues. The CDR3 sequence is CASSSTGELFF. CDR3 nucleotide sequence: TGTGCCAGCAGCTCGACCGGGGAGCTGTTTTTT.

This clone was observed a few times. The V gene is TRBV9, the J gene TRBJ2-1; TRBD2 matches 8 bases. V dropped 0 bases and J dropped 4; count of bases not matched to a gene: 9. In germline, CDR1 is SGDLS, CDR2 YYNGEE. The CDR3 totals 17 residues. CDR3 protein: CASSVGMSGSAYNEQFF. Written as DNA, the CDR3 is TGTGCCAGCAGCGTAGGCATGAGCGGGAGCGCTTACAATGAGCAGTTCTTC.

This clone has more than one count but fewer than ten. This CDR3 reads CARGSSSSYEQYF. CDR3 nucleotide sequence: TGTGCCAGGGGATCATCGAGCTCCTACGAGCAGTACTTC. The chain carries TRBV21-1 and TRBJ2-7. TRBV21-1 is noted as a pseudogene. CDR3 length equals 13 residues.

This clone was recorded a few times. The V gene is TRBV9, the J gene TRBJ1-2; D might be TRBD1 (5 bases). Germline loops: CDR1 SGDLS, CDR2 YYNGEE. This CDR3 region has 13 residues. The V and J ends lost 4 bases and 1 base respectively, with 8 bases between them. Written as DNA, the CDR3 is TGTGCCAGCAGCAAGACAGTTAACTATGGCTACACCTTC. Its translation: CASSKTVNYGYTF.

This clone was counted between two and nine times. The chain carries TRBV4-2 and TRBJ2-1; 8 bases match TRBD2. Looked up from germline, CDR1 is LGHNA and CDR2 is YNFKEQ. This CDR3 region has 16 residues. After removal of 3 bases from V and 7 bases from J, the junction contained 11 bases not matched to a gene. The CDR3 loop is CASSHITSGAMNEQFF. The CDR3 DNA reads as TGTGCCAGCAGCCACATTACTAGCGGAGCTATGAATGAGCAGTTCTTC.

This clone was observed a few times. CDR3 sequence (DNA): TGTGCCAGCAACCCCGGGACAGTCAATCAGCCCCAGCATTTT. Translating it yields CASNPGTVNQPQHF. The genes are TRBV6-6 and TRBJ1-5, with 7 bases that match TRBD1. This CDR3 region has 14 residues. V lost 7 bases to trimming and J lost 3 bases; unmatched junction nucleotides: 6. Germline CDR1 is MNHNY and CDR2 is SVGAGI (reference sequence).

The rearrangement uses TRBV25-1 and TRBJ2-1, with 7 nucleotides matching TRBD1. The CDR3 covers 15 residues. Per germline, CDR1 MGHDK and CDR2 SYGVNS. V lost 3 bases to trimming and J lost 2 bases; unmatched junction nucleotides: 4. The CDR3 reads CASSDRQGAYNEQFF. In nucleotides, the CDR3 is TGTGCCAGCAGTGACCGACAGGGAGCCTACAATGAGCAGTTCTTC.

As regards this clone: The germline gene is not matched at one end of the junction; a read error may be the cause. The chain couples TRBV7-7 to TRBJ2-1; D remains ambiguous. The CDR3 runs 13 residues. The V gene's germline CDR1 is SSHAT and CDR2 FNYEAQ (reference sequence). This CDR3 reads CASSLAELSEQFF. The CDR3 DNA sequence: TGTGCTAGCAGCTTAGCTGAGCTAAGTGAGCAGTTCTTC.

This chain joins TRBV30 and TRBJ2-3; the D is unclear. Germline loops: CDR1 GTSNPN, CDR2 SVGIG (reference sequence). V dropped 2 bases and J dropped 3 bases, with 6 bases sitting between them. This CDR3 is built from 12 residues. This CDR3 is CAWSIRTDTQYF. The CDR3 DNA reads as TGTGCCTGGAGTATACGGACAGATACGCAGTATTTT.

The chain links TRBV9 to TRBJ1-3, with D uncertain. CDR3 length equals 13 residues. V lost 4 bases, J lost 1 base, and 6 bases lay in between. The germline CDR1 and CDR2 sequences are SGDLS and YYNGEE. In DNA, the CDR3 is TGTGCCAGCAGCCCCAGTTCTGGAAACACCATATATTTT. The encoded protein is CASSPSSGNTIYF. Drawing the rest from reference TRBV9 and TRBJ1-3, the complete variable domain is DSGVTQTPKHLITATGQRVTLRCSPRSGDLSVYWYQQSLDQGLQFLIQYYNGEERAKGNILERFSAQQFPDLHSELNLSSLELGDSALYFCASSPSSGNTIYFGEGSWLTVV.

This CDR3 reads CASTGLAKVAGELFF. CDR3 coding DNA: TGTGCCAGCACGGGACTAGCGAAAGTTGCCGGGGAGCTGTTTTTT. The J gene is TRBJ2-2, the V gene TRBV11-2; 10 nucleotides match TRBD2. The CDR3 covers 15 residues. In germline, CDR1 is SGHAT, CDR2 FQNNGV. J was trimmed by 6 bases and V by 7 bases; bases with no gene match: 8.

J is TRBJ2-7 and V is TRBV27; no firm D call. Trimming took off 3 bases at V and 9 bases at J, with 9 bases between the two ends. In germline, CDR1 is MNHEY, CDR2 SMNVEV (reference sequence). This CDR3 region has 11 residues. This CDR3 reads CASSFGRRQYF. For the CDR3, the DNA is TGTGCCAGCAGTTTTGGCCGGCGGCAGTACTTC.